The clone carrying this TCR beta chain has a count of ten or more. The V end lost 5 bases, the J end lost 2 bases, and 11 bases lay between the germline ends. The CDR3 covers 14 residues. Germline CDR1 and CDR2: SGHVS and FNYEAQ. The data are from a study of blood T cells in healthy people across ages. A second PCR of roughly 7 to 11 cycles used a sample-barcoded 5' primer and a J-beta primer mix. TCRdb called the 5' RACE reads again in MiXCR, with one record for every CDR3 protein. The data hold around 870,000 distinct CDR3 sequences, with 29% observed a single time. The V gene is TRBV7-6, the J gene TRBJ2-3, with D maybe TRBD1 (5 bases). The TCR originated in a woman older than 75 in good health. The sample consisted of blood. CDR3 in amino acids: CASSPRTNTDTQYF. The CDR3 DNA reads TGTGCCAGCAGCCCCCGGACAAACACAGATACGCAGTATTTT. Drawing the rest from reference TRBV7-6 and TRBJ2-3, the complete variable domain is GAGVSQSPRYKVTKRGQDVALRCDPISGHVSLYWYRQALGQGPEFLTYFNYEAQQDKSGLPNDRFSAERPEGSISTLTIQRTEQRDSAMYRCASSPRTNTDTQYFGPGTRLTVL.